The 4 T cell receptor beta chains below all came from one sample that was sequenced in a study of blood T cell repertoires in COVID-19. Here immunoSEQ multiplex PCR was the method, and the copy in TCRdb shows in-frame clones only, minus some. Among about 370,000 clones, 75% to 90% were seen once, and the ten largest hold roughly 1%. Input material: PBMCs or T cells enriched from blood (not recorded which). The source of these receptors is a man younger than 35 who had recovered from COVID-19.

The chain links TRBV27 to TRBJ1-2; D may be TRBD1 (5 bases). This CDR3 contains 16 residues. CDR1 and CDR2 from the germline V gene are MNHEY and SMNVEV (reference sequence). The germline V and J ends were trimmed by 2 bases and 7 bases, with 20 bases remaining between them. The CDR3 region is CASSLSVVQEISGYTF. CDR3 DNA sequence: TGTGCCAGCAGTTTAAGTGTGGTACAGGAAATCTCTGGCTACACCTTC.

V and J are TRBV9 and TRBJ2-5; 7 nucleotides line up with TRBD2. Germline V gene data show CDR1 as SGDLS and CDR2 as YYNGEE. V lost 0 bases and J lost 1; bases outside the gene matches: 6. CDR3 length: 16 amino acids. The CDR3 region has the DNA TGTGCCAGCAGCGTAGGGCGGGGAGGGACCCAAGAGACCCAGTACTTC. Its protein is CASSVGRGGTQETQYF.

V and J are TRBV2 and TRBJ1-4, with D possibly TRBD1 on 6 matching bases. Germline loops: CDR1 SNHLY, CDR2 FYNNEI. The V gene lost 6 bases and the J gene lost 8 bases, with 19 bases spanning the gap. The CDR3 is made up of 15 amino acids. CDR3 sequence reads: CASRASGHLGEKLFF. The CDR3 region has the DNA TGTGCCAGCAGAGCTTCGGGACACCTCGGGGAAAAACTGTTTTTT.

The chain recombines TRBV7-8 with TRBJ1-4; 8 bases are shared with TRBD1. The CDR3 sequence is 16 residues long. CDR1 and CDR2 (germline): SGHVS, FQNEAQ. The V gene end was trimmed by 5 bases and the J gene end by 7 bases; junction bases not matched to a gene: 12. DNA of the CDR3: TGTGCCAGCAGCCGACGACAGGGGTTTAAAAGTGAAAAACTGTTTTTT. Protein sequence: CASSRRQGFKSEKLFF.